The rows below give T cell receptor beta chains drawn from one sample of a study of blood T cell repertoires in COVID-19. Data came from immunoSEQ multiplex PCR; TCRdb stores just in-frame clones and leaves some out. This sample has about 270,000 clones, with 86% found just once. The sequencing input was PBMCs or T cells enriched from blood (not recorded which). These receptors all stem from a woman in her late teens or twenties who had recovered from COVID-19. The CDR3 runs from the conserved cysteine through the conserved F or W. The D gene is left open where the match is weak. Not every row has a clone size; where given, it reads once, few, many or a size class.

.,TRBV16,TRBJ2-7,TRBD1,CASSPETGVYEQYF,TGTGCCAGCAGCCCCGAGACAGGGGTCTACGAGCAGTACTTC
once,TRBV19,TRBJ2-7,.,CASSNQGAGDYEQYF,TGTGCCAGTAGTAACCAGGGGGCGGGAGATTACGAGCAGTACTTC
.,TRBV4-1,TRBJ2-1,.,CASSQVRGEEQFF,TGCGCCAGCAGCCAAGTACGCGGCGAGGAGCAGTTCTTC
once,TRBV5-5,TRBJ2-5,TRBD2,CASSFAKTSGGASPQETQYF,TGTGCCAGCAGCTTCGCCAAGACTAGCGGGGGGGCTAGTCCTCAAGAGACCCAGTACTTC
.,TRBV27,TRBJ1-1,.,CASSPILGGGSTEAFF,TGTGCCAGCAGTCCAATACTGGGGGGAGGGTCCACTGAAGCTTTCTTT
.,TRBV3-1/TRBV3-2,TRBJ1-1,.,CASSARDSLGNTEAFF,TGTGCCAGCAGCGCCCGGGACTCCCTGGGGAACACTGAAGCTTTCTTT
.,TRBV19,TRBJ1-1,.,CASSIGPGSTEAFF,TGTGCCAGTAGTATAGGCCCGGGGAGCACTGAAGCTTTCTTT
.,TRBV11-2,TRBJ1-3,.,CASSLAEGAPGNTIYF,TGTGCCAGCAGCTTAGCCGAGGGCGCGCCTGGAAACACCATATATTTT
once,TRBV29-1,TRBJ1-3,.,CSVGTSSGNTIYF,TGCAGCGTTGGAACCAGCTCTGGAAACACCATATATTTT
.,TRBV7-2,TRBJ1-1,.,CASSLGVGAATEAFF,TGTGCCAGCAGCTTAGGGGTAGGGGCGGCGACTGAAGCTTTCTTT
.,TRBV11-3,TRBJ2-2,TRBD2,CASSLGAGGGGELFF,TGTGCCAGCAGCTTAGGTGCGGGGGGCGGCGGGGAGCTGTTTTTT
.,TRBV19,TRBJ2-7,.,CASSIDSGSTRQYF,TGTGCCAGTAGTATCGATAGCGGAAGTACGAGGCAGTACTTC
once,TRBV29-1,TRBJ1-1,.,CSVNPNGGVGTEAFF,TGCAGCGTTAACCCAAACGGAGGGGTGGGCACTGAAGCTTTCTTT
.,TRBV12-3/TRBV12-4,TRBJ1-2,.,CASEGNYDYTF,TGTGCCAGCGAGGGTAACTATGACTACACCTTC
.,TRBV28,TRBJ1-5,TRBD1,CASSLRQGYNQPQHF,TGTGCCAGCAGTTTACGACAGGGTTACAATCAGCCCCAGCATTTT
once,TRBV7-9,TRBJ2-1,TRBD2,CASSEWDYTYNEQFF,TGTGCCAGCAGCGAATGGGACTATACCTACAATGAGCAGTTCTTC
.,TRBV24-1,TRBJ2-4,TRBD2,CATSDWSAGGGNIQYF,TGTGCCACCAGTGATTGGAGCGCGGGAGGGGGTAACATTCAGTACTTC
few,TRBV11-3,TRBJ2-7,.,CASSSLRGYEQYF,TGTGCCAGCAGCTCCCTACGGGGCTACGAGCAGTACTTC
once,TRBV11-1,TRBJ2-3,TRBD2,CASSKGLAGGTDTQYF,TGTGCCAGCTCAAAGGGGCTAGCGGGAGGTACAGATACGCAGTATTTT
.,TRBV4-2,TRBJ2-7,.,CASSQDPTTTYEQYF,TGTGCCAGCAGCCAAGATCCGACCACTACCTACGAGCAGTACTTC
.,TRBV11-2,TRBJ1-6,.,CASSFILLRSPLHF,TGTGCCAGCAGCTTCATATTACTACGATCACCCCTCCACTTT
few,TRBV11-2,TRBJ2-7,.,CASSLGPRASYEQYF,TGTGCCAGCAGCTTAGGCCCCCGAGCCTCCTACGAGCAGTACTTC
.,TRBV4-3,TRBJ2-7,TRBD1,CASSQSGTGESYEQYF,TGCGCCAGCAGCCAGTCCGGGACAGGGGAATCCTACGAGCAGTACTTC
.,TRBV28,TRBJ1-1,.,CASSELQGLDVAFF,TGTGCCAGCAGTGAACTCCAGGGTTTAGACGTAGCTTTCTTT
.,TRBV27,TRBJ2-1,.,CASSPSWTRDEQFF,TGTGCCAGCAGTCCCTCCTGGACCAGGGATGAGCAGTTCTTC
.,TRBV10-3,TRBJ2-7,.,CATEGSYEQYF,TGTGCCACTGAGGGCTCCTACGAGCAGTACTTC
few,TRBV30,TRBJ2-7,TRBD2,CAWSGSGGPGEQYF,TGTGCCTGGAGTGGGTCGGGAGGGCCTGGCGAGCAGTACTTC
.,TRBV3-1/TRBV3-2,TRBJ1-1,.,CASSQAGGVTEAFF,TGTGCCAGCAGCCAAGCTGGGGGGGTCACTGAAGCTTTCTTT
.,TRBV30,TRBJ2-1,.,CAWSVATADSSLYNEQFF,TGTGCCTGGAGTGTAGCTACAGCCGACAGCAGCCTTTACAATGAGCAGTTCTTC
once,TRBV7-2,TRBJ2-3,TRBD2,CASSVRLAGGTDTQYF,TGTGCCAGCAGCGTCCGACTAGCGGGAGGGACAGATACGCAGTATTTT
.,TRBV5-4,TRBJ2-7,TRBD2,CASSFGLAVPYEQYF,TGTGCCAGCAGCTTCGGACTAGCCGTCCCCTACGAGCAGTACTTC
.,TRBV19,TRBJ1-2,.,CASSMISGNYGYTF,TGTGCCAGTAGTATGATATCAGGCAACTATGGCTACACCTTC
.,TRBV2,TRBJ2-1,TRBD2,CASRLAHNEQFF,TGTGCCAGCCGACTAGCTCACAATGAGCAGTTCTTC
.,TRBV27,TRBJ2-7,.,CASRFRNEQYF,TGTGCCAGCAGGTTTCGTAACGAGCAGTACTTC
.,TRBV9,TRBJ2-5,.,CASSGARYQETQYF,TGTGCCAGCAGCGGTGCTAGATACCAAGAGACCCAGTACTTC
.,TRBV3-1/TRBV3-2,TRBJ2-6,TRBD1,CASGPTGRSGANVLTF,TGTGCCAGCGGTCCGACAGGGCGCTCTGGGGCCAACGTCCTGACTTTC
.,TRBV11-2,TRBJ2-4,.,CASSLGANAGGMRWNIQYF,TGTGCCAGCAGCTTAGGAGCAAACGCCGGAGGGATGAGATGGAACATTCAGTACTTC
.,TRBV24-1,TRBJ2-3,TRBD2,CATSDRPITFLAGEERTWVDTQYF,TGTGCCACCAGTGACCGACCCATTACCTTCCTAGCGGGAGAAGAGCGTACCTGGGTAGATACGCAGTATTTT
once,TRBV5-4,TRBJ1-3,TRBD1,CASSLGQGTGNTIYF,TGTGCCAGCAGCTTGGGACAGGGGACCGGAAACACCATATATTTT